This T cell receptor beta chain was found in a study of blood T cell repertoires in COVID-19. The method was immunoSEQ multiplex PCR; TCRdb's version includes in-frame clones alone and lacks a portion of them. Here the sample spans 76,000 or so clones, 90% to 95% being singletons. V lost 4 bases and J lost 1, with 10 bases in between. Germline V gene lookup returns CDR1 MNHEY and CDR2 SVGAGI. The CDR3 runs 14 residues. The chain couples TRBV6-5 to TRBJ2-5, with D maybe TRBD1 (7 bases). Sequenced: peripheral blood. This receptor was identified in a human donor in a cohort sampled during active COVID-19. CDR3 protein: CASSWRDSQETQYF. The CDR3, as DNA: TGTGCCAGCAGTTGGCGGGACAGCCAAGAGACCCAGTACTTC.